The clone carrying this TCR beta chain has a handful of counts. Antigen specificity is unknown. These data come from a study of T cells after yellow fever vaccination. Study findings and constraints: Contamination of FACS-sorted repertoires by abundant clonotypes from the bulk population could occur. The booster saw the reappearance of most primary-vaccination clones (96% CD4, 70% to 90% CD8).

Using its own MiXCR run on the 5' RACE reads, TCRdb lists one record per CDR3 protein. The sample contains about 240,000 distinct CDR3 sequences, 6% to 7.5% of which appear only once. Trimming at V came to 1 base and at J to 5 bases, leaving 1 base not matched to a gene. Germline V gene sequence: CDR1 SEHNR, CDR2 FQNEAQ (reference sequence). The CDR3 loop spans 15 amino acids. This material consisted of CD4+ T cells sorted from PBMCs, taken 15 days after the yellow fever booster vaccination. The sequence derives from a man in his thirties or forties who received the YFV17D yellow fever vaccine. This rearrangement joins TRBV7-9 to TRBJ2-5; 13 nucleotides line up with TRBD2. In DNA form, the CDR3 reads TGTGCCAGCAGCTTAGTGGGACTAGCGGGGGAGACCCAGTACTTC. Protein sequence: CASSLVGLAGETQYF.